A selection of T cell receptor beta chains follows, all from one sample in a study of control samples from healthy donors and cancer patients. Produced via immunoSEQ multiplex PCR; TCRdb's table is partial and in-frame only. Of 100,000 to 150,000 clones in the sample, around 94% are singletons; the top ten hold 0.5% to 0.7%. Sample: PBMCs. These receptors all come from a man older than 75 with head and neck cancer. Both conserved end residues are part of each CDR3. A D gene is named only where the DNA matches it firmly. A row's size may be missing; if present it is once, few, many or a size class.

CDR3	DNA	D	J	size	V
CASSIPGLANTGELFF	TGTGCCAGTAGTATTCCGGGACTAGCGAACACCGGGGAGCTGTTTTTT	TRBD2	TRBJ2-2	NA	TRBV19
CASSIPLRSYSNQPQHF	TGTGCCAGTAGTATACCCCTCCGCAGTTATAGCAATCAGCCCCAGCATTTT	NA	TRBJ1-5	NA	TRBV19
CASSSRHRGLGQPQHF	TGTGCCAGCAGTTCCAGGCATCGGGGGCTGGGGCAGCCCCAGCATTTT	NA	TRBJ1-5	NA	TRBV27
CSVEVGPSEQYF	TGCAGCGTTGAAGTAGGACCCAGCGAGCAGTACTTC	NA	TRBJ2-7	NA	TRBV29-1
CAWSWANTEAFF	TGTGCCTGGAGTTGGGCCAACACTGAAGCTTTCTTT	NA	TRBJ1-1	NA	TRBV30
CASTGALNQPQHF	TGTGCCAGTACGGGGGCGCTCAATCAGCCCCAGCATTTT	NA	TRBJ1-5	once	TRBV19
CASSPGQASWGEKLFF	TGTGCCAGCAGTCCGGGGCAAGCGTCCTGGGGTGAAAAACTGTTTTTT	NA	TRBJ1-4	NA	TRBV27
CATSRAFPWSVDGYTF	TGTGCCACCAGCAGAGCCTTCCCCTGGTCCGTCGATGGCTACACCTTC	NA	TRBJ1-2	NA	TRBV15
CASSLGDRGGETQYF	TGTGCCAGCAGCTTAGGAGACAGGGGGGGAGAGACCCAGTACTTC	TRBD1	TRBJ2-5	NA	TRBV11-3
CSASDGAYEQYF	TGCAGCGCCTCGGACGGCGCCTACGAGCAGTACTTC	NA	TRBJ2-7	NA	TRBV29-1
CASSWDSRGGSPLHF	TGTGCCAGCAGCTGGGACTCCCGGGGAGGTTCACCCCTCCACTTT	NA	TRBJ1-6	NA	TRBV3-1/TRBV3-2
CASSMGLAGANRGETQYF	TGCGCCAGCAGCATGGGACTAGCGGGGGCGAACAGGGGTGAGACCCAGTACTTC	TRBD2	TRBJ2-5	NA	TRBV5-1
CASSLDSAGGYKNYNEQFF	TGTGCCAGCAGCTTAGATTCAGCGGGAGGCTATAAAAACTACAATGAGCAGTTCTTC	TRBD2	TRBJ2-1	NA	TRBV7-8
CAWSVWGVTSNQPQHF	TGTGCCTGGAGTGTATGGGGGGTGACCAGCAATCAGCCCCAGCATTTT	NA	TRBJ1-5	once	TRBV30
CASGSGHYYGYTF	TGTGCTAGTGGCTCGGGACACTACTATGGCTACACCTTC	NA	TRBJ1-2	NA	TRBV12-5
CASSLVSGAHEQYF	TGTGCCAGCAGCTTGGTCTCAGGGGCCCACGAGCAGTACTTC	NA	TRBJ2-7	NA	TRBV5-5
CASRRSVSQETQYF	TGTGCCAGCAGACGTAGTGTGAGCCAAGAGACCCAGTACTTC	NA	TRBJ2-5	once	TRBV6-5
CASSPKTGTSYEQYF	TGTGCCAGCTCACCAAAGACAGGGACCTCCTACGAGCAGTACTTC	TRBD1	TRBJ2-7	NA	TRBV18
CASIRAGGGEQFF	TGTGCCAGCATTAGGGCGGGAGGCGGAGAGCAGTTCTTC	TRBD2	TRBJ2-1	NA	TRBV25-1
CASSVDLTGMRGYTF	TGTGCCAGCAGCGTAGATCTGACAGGGATGAGAGGCTACACCTTC	TRBD1	TRBJ1-2	NA	TRBV9
CASSERGGLNQPQHF	TGTGCCAGCAGTGAGAGGGGGGGCTTGAATCAGCCCCAGCATTTT	NA	TRBJ1-5	NA	TRBV9
CSASDVGTQYF	TGCAGTGCTAGCGACGTAGGGACCCAGTACTTC	NA	TRBJ2-5	NA	TRBV20-1
CASSISPAGHFGYTF	TGTGCCAGCAGTATATCACCGGCGGGCCACTTCGGCTACACCTTC	NA	TRBJ1-2	NA	TRBV27
CASTTGTEDYEQYF	TGTGCCAGCACCACTGGGACAGAAGATTACGAGCAGTACTTC	TRBD1	TRBJ2-7	NA	TRBV5-4
CASNRGKDTEAFF	TGTGCCAGCAACAGGGGGAAGGACACTGAAGCTTTCTTT	TRBD1	TRBJ1-1	NA	TRBV6-5
CASSEYLEAGTEAFF	TGCGCCAGCAGTGAGTATTTGGAAGCGGGGACTGAAGCTTTCTTT	NA	TRBJ1-1	NA	TRBV10-2
CASSVVQGTTGELFF	TGTGCCAGCAGCGTAGTCCAGGGGACGACCGGGGAGCTGTTTTTT	NA	TRBJ2-2	NA	TRBV9
CASTLDPAREQFF	TGTGCCAGCACTTTGGACCCAGCTCGGGAGCAGTTCTTC	NA	TRBJ2-1	NA	TRBV6-5
CASGLTGSYSNQPQHF	TGTGCTAGTGGTTTGACAGGATCCTATAGCAATCAGCCCCAGCATTTT	NA	TRBJ1-5	few	TRBV12-5
CASKGQFGNTIYF	TGTGCCAGCAAGGGACAGTTTGGCAACACCATATATTTT	TRBD1	TRBJ1-3	NA	TRBV12-3/TRBV12-4
CASSLIKAGGETQYF	TGTGCCAGCAGCTTAATCAAGGCGGGAGGGGAGACCCAGTACTTC	TRBD2	TRBJ2-5	NA	TRBV7-9
CASSQDRLAGGTDTQYF	TGCGCCAGCAGCCAAGATCGACTAGCGGGAGGCACAGATACGCAGTATTTT	TRBD2	TRBJ2-3	NA	TRBV4-1
CASSLAADWGTEAFF	TGTGCCAGCAGCTTAGCGGCGGATTGGGGCACTGAAGCTTTCTTT	NA	TRBJ1-1	NA	TRBV7-8
CASSLGTGAYEQYF	TGTGCCAGCAGCTTGGGGACGGGGGCCTACGAGCAGTACTTC	NA	TRBJ2-7	NA	TRBV7-9
CATSPVARGGYTF	TGCGCCACCTCCCCGGTGGCGCGGGGTGGCTACACCTTC	NA	TRBJ1-2	NA	TRBV10-2
CASSTRGGAQQPQHF	TGTGCCAGCAGTACCCGAGGGGGGGCTCAACAGCCCCAGCATTTT	NA	TRBJ1-5	NA	TRBV6-5
CASSLGSGGRSPLHF	TGTGCCAGCAGCTTAGGCTCCGGTGGCCGTTCGCCCCTCCACTTT	NA	TRBJ1-6	NA	TRBV11-2
CASPNRAHQPQHF	TGCGCCAGCCCCAACAGGGCCCATCAGCCCCAGCATTTT	NA	TRBJ1-5	NA	TRBV10-1
CASGVRGGGELFF	TGTGCCAGCGGAGTCAGGGGAGGCGGGGAGCTGTTTTTT	NA	TRBJ2-2	NA	TRBV2
CASSIMGGGQTRPQHF	TGTGCCAGTAGTATCATGGGCGGGGGGCAAACTCGGCCCCAGCATTTT	NA	TRBJ1-5	NA	TRBV19
CATNPRGGGYNEQFF	TGTGCCACCAATCCGCGGGGGGGCGGGTACAATGAGCAGTTCTTC	NA	TRBJ2-1	NA	TRBV21-1